The clone carrying this T cell receptor beta chain has only a few counts. Its target is unknown. Libraries were prepared by immunoSEQ multiplex PCR; TCRdb keeps only in-frame clonotypes and omits some of them. The sample records approximately 150,000 clones, roughly 90% being singletons. Germline values: CDR1 SGHAT, CDR2 FQDESV (reference sequence). The CDR3 is 14 amino acids. Trimming left V 3 bases short and J 4 bases short, with 10 bases between. This record belongs to a study of T cells in localized non-small cell lung cancer. The study, taken as a whole, reports: Heterogeneity stays possible, as sequencing covered only one tumor region.

The specimen comprised peripheral blood, sampled before any cancer treatment. The sequence was collected from a female donor at least 60 years old with stage I lung adenocarcinoma. The V gene is TRBV11-1, the J gene TRBJ2-1; D ambiguous. CDR3 sequence reads: CASSFSRLYNEQFF. CDR3 DNA: TGTGCCAGCAGCTTTTCGCGACTGTACAATGAGCAGTTCTTC.